This T cell receptor beta chain was identified during a study of cytomegalovirus exposure and HLA in healthy donors. A remark on this clone: The antigen remains unidentified.

The germline V and J ends were trimmed by 0 bases and 0 bases, with 7 bases remaining between them. Germline CDR1 and CDR2: SGHTS and YDEGEE. The CDR3 is made up of 15 amino acids. Study-wide findings and caveats: In the roughly 130 validation repertoires, a later analysis found that first-cohort TCR clusters tended to co-occur. Some TCR beta chains (more than 150 of them) were listed as cytomegalovirus-associated.

Sequenced by immunoSEQ multiplex PCR; TCRdb stores in-frame clones only, minus some. The data show roughly 84,000 clones, just over 90% seen once. The origin of this receptor is a man younger than 45 in good health and CMV-seronegative. The sample was PBMCs. The chain carries TRBV5-8 and TRBJ1-5; the D gene is possibly TRBD1 (5 bases). The CDR3 region is CASSLEDTSNQPQHF. As DNA, the CDR3 is TGTGCCAGCAGCTTGGAGGACACTAGCAATCAGCCCCAGCATTTT.